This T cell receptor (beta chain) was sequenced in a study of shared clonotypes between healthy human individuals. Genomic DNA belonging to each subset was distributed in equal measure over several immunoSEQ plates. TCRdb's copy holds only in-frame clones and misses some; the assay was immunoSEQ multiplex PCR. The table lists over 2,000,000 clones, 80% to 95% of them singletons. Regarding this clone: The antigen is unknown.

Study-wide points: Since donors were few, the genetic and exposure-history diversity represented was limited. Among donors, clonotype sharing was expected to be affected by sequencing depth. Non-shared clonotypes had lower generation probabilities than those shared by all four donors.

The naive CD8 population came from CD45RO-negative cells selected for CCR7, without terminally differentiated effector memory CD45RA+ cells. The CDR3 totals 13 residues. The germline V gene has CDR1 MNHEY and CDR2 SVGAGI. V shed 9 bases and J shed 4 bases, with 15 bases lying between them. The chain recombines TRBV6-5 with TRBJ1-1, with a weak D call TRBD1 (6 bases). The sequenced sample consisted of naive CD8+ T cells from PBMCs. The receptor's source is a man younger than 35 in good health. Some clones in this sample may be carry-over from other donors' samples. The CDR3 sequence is CASYRDYSTEAFF. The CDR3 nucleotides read TGTGCCAGTTACAGGGATTATAGCACTGAAGCTTTCTTT.